This record concerns one T cell receptor (beta chain) sequence. The antigen remains unidentified. This CDR3 has 17 amino acids. The germline gives CDR1 LGHNA, CDR2 YSLEER. The V gene end was trimmed by 1 base and the J gene end by 1 base; junction bases not matched to a gene: 5. This sample was included in a study of OX40 agonist ivuxolimab in advanced cancers. Study-wide context: Three patients, one with hepatocellular carcinoma and two with cutaneous melanoma, responded partially.

Sequencing was performed with immunoSEQ multiplex PCR; in TCRdb, only in-frame clones are kept and a portion is missing. The sample yields some 84,000 clones, roughly 89% seen once. Notes on the study in general: Antigen specificity was not determined for the expanded peripheral T cells. The study found that CD8+ T cells averaged more expanded clones than CD4+.

The sequence came from an adult with an advanced solid tumor such as melanoma, head and neck, liver or kidney cancer. Sequenced here: CD4+ or CD8+ T cells sorted from blood, sampled in a trial of the OX40 agonist ivuxolimab. The chain recombines TRBV4-3 with TRBJ2-2, with 8 bases aligning to TRBD2. The CDR3 is CASSQGGSGRNTGELFF. CDR3 sequence (DNA): TGCGCCAGCAGCCAAGGGGGCAGCGGGAGGAACACCGGGGAGCTGTTTTTT.